This TCR beta chain was obtained from a study of cytomegalovirus exposure and HLA in healthy donors. J gave up 5 bases and V 3 bases, and 0 bases lay outside the gene matches. The germline V gene encodes CDR1 GTSNPN and CDR2 SVGIG (reference sequence). The CDR3 spans 13 residues. The PCR had 60 Vbeta and 13 Jbeta primers. Repertoires were generated with immunoSEQ multiplex PCR, while TCRdb's copy carries only in-frame clones and drops some. The sample consists of roughly 150,000 clones, roughly 84% of them appearing once. This sequence originates from a man between 25 and 39 years old in good health and CMV-seronegative. Input material: PBMCs. This rearrangement joins TRBV30 to TRBJ1-4, with 10 bases identical to TRBD1. The chain's CDR3 is CAWRGQGNEKLFF. As DNA, the CDR3 is TGTGCCTGGAGGGGACAGGGGAATGAAAAACTGTTTTTT.